The sequence of this T cell receptor (beta chain) was determined in a study of T cells in Graves' hyperthyroidism and ophthalmopathy. The CDR3 regions of TCR beta were amplified from RNA transcripts. TCR CDR3 regions were first amplified by RT-PCR with HTBI primers. TCRdb re-called the multiplex PCR reads through MiXCR, storing one row per CDR3 protein. Of about 270,000 distinct CDR3 sequences listed, about 25% are singletons. The length of the CDR3 is 15 residues. J was trimmed by 5 bases and V by 6 bases; bases with no gene match: 8. This TCR was recovered from a man aged 40-49 years with Graves' hyperthyroidism that later progressed to Graves' ophthalmopathy. Sequencing was performed on blood. The genes are TRBV12-3 or TRBV12-4 and TRBJ2-5, with 11 bases aligning to TRBD2. CDR3 nucleotides: TGTGCCAGCAGCTCCGGGACTAGCGGTCCCGAGACCCAGTACTTC. Translating it yields CASSSGTSGPETQYF.